Each of the 30 T cell receptor beta chains below was sequenced from the same sample in a study of CD8+ T cells in alopecia areata. Reverse transcribed after extraction, RNA yielded cDNA as the sequencing template. Assay: immunoSEQ multiplex PCR; the TCRdb copy retains only in-frame clones and omits some. The repertoire holds about 110,000 clones, 45% to 60% seen once, with roughly 25% in the top ten. The material sequenced was NKG2D-low CD8+ T cells sorted from blood. All receptors come from a human donor with alopecia areata.

V is TRBV14 and J is TRBJ2-3; TRBD1 aligns across 10 bases. V lost 0 bases and J lost 3; bases outside the gene matches: 6. Germline-derived CDR1 and CDR2 are SGHDN and FVKESK. The CDR3 extends over 17 amino acids. CDR3 loop: CASSQDWDRGPTDTQYF. In DNA form, the CDR3 reads TGTGCCAGCAGCCAAGACTGGGACAGGGGTCCGACAGATACGCAGTATTTT.

V and J are TRBV7-3 and TRBJ2-2; possible D gene TRBD2, 6 bases. Germline CDR1 and CDR2: SGHTA and FQGTGA. The CDR3 sequence is 15 residues long. V lost 1 base, J lost 6 bases, and 12 bases lay in between. The CDR3 coding sequence is TGTGCCAGCAGCTTAATTGGAGGGTCTGCCGGGGAGCTGTTTTTT. It codes for CASSLIGGSAGELFF.

This chain links TRBV7-2 with TRBJ2-7; maybe TRBD1 (6 bases). This CDR3 has 16 amino acids. Germline loops: CDR1 SGHTA, CDR2 FQGNSA. V lost 5 bases, J lost 2 bases, and 19 bases lay in between. CDR3 coding DNA: TGTGCCAGCAGCCCAACGACGGGACATGGGGCCTACGAGCAGTACTTC. Protein sequence: CASSPTTGHGAYEQYF.

The CDR3 protein is CASRATHLGTSGPTTQYF. As DNA, the CDR3 is TGCGCCAGCAGGGCGACCCACCTAGGGACTAGCGGACCTACGACCCAGTACTTC. This chain connects TRBV4-1 to TRBJ2-7; 11 bases map to TRBD2. The assigned J gene may be wrong: the sequence end matches TRBJ2-5 better. CDR1 and CDR2 from the germline V gene are MGHRA and YSYEKL. The length of the CDR3 is 18 residues.

The V gene is TRBV9, the J gene TRBJ2-5; 9 nucleotides align to TRBD2. The end of the DNA aligns better with TRBJ2-7, so the J call may be wrong. Germline lookup yields CDR1 SGDLS and CDR2 YYNGEE. This CDR3 has 14 amino acids. The DNA for the CDR3 is TGTGCCAGCAGCGAAGCGGGAGGTGACTACGAGCAGTACTTC. Translation: CASSEAGGDYEQYF.

Notes on this clone: The same CDR3 arises from other DNA sequences in this sample as well. This chain joins TRBV19 and TRBJ1-1, with no clear D. This CDR3 has 12 amino acids. V dropped 4 bases and J dropped 1 base, with 4 bases sitting between them. The germline V gene has CDR1 LNHDA and CDR2 SQIVND (reference sequence). The CDR3 DNA reads TGTGCCAGTAGTACGGGGAACACTGAAGCTTTCTTT. It is translated as CASSTGNTEAFF.

Comment on this clone: The sample holds other DNA sequences that translate to the same CDR3. The rearrangement joins TRBV6-5 to TRBJ2-5; D remains unclear. Germline V gene data show CDR1 as MNHEY and CDR2 as SVGAGI. Deletions cut 2 bases from V and 5 bases from J, with 6 bases between. This CDR3 spans 12 amino acids. The CDR3 nucleotides are TGTGCCAGCAGTTACGGGAAGGAGACCCAGTACTTC. Amino acid sequence: CASSYGKETQYF.

This chain joins TRBV27 and TRBJ2-7; TRBD2 agrees at 9 bases. This CDR3 is built from 16 residues. V was pared by 1 base and J by 5 bases, with 9 bases of the junction left unmatched. From germline, CDR1 is MNHEY and CDR2 SMNVEV (reference sequence). The CDR3 spells CASSLWRREGPNEQYF. In DNA, the CDR3 is TGTGCCAGCAGTTTATGGAGGCGGGAGGGCCCCAACGAGCAGTACTTC.

The chain employs TRBV6-1 and TRBJ2-7; 8 nucleotides line up with TRBD1. Germline V gene sequence: CDR1 MNHNS, CDR2 SASEGT. This CDR3 comprises 15 residues. Trimming removed 3 bases from V and 3 bases from J; junction bases left unmatched: 7. CDR3 residues: CASSEGQGAYYEQYF. In nucleotides, the CDR3 is TGTGCCAGCAGTGAGGGCCAGGGGGCATACTACGAGCAGTACTTC.

The chain combines TRBV7-8 with TRBJ2-7; tentative D call: TRBD1 (6 bases). The V end was cut by 7 bases, the J end by 9 bases, with 22 bases between. Germline-derived CDR1 and CDR2 are SGHVS and FQNEAQ. The CDR3 is 14 amino acids. CDR3: CASKLQGPYDRQYF. Here the CDR3 DNA reads TGTGCCAGCAAACTTCAGGGGCCTTACGACAGGCAGTACTTC. The whole variable domain, remainder taken from reference TRBV7-8 and TRBJ2-7, is GAGVSQSPRYKVAKRGQDVALRCDPISGHVSLFWYQQALGQGPEFLTYFQNEAQLDKSGLPSDRFFAERPEGSVSTLKIQRTQQEDSAVYLCASKLQGPYDRQYFGPGTRLTVT.

The chain couples TRBV9 to TRBJ2-5; D might be TRBD2 (5 bases). This CDR3 region has 14 residues. Per germline, CDR1 SGDLS and CDR2 YYNGEE. Deletions cut 3 bases from V and 1 base from J, with 10 bases between. The CDR3 loop is CASSDGLVQETQYF. The CDR3 bases are TGTGCCAGCAGCGACGGACTGGTCCAAGAGACCCAGTACTTC.

The rearrangement joins TRBV7-6 to TRBJ2-7, with D possibly being TRBD2 (5 bases). Germline CDR1 is SGHVS and CDR2 is FNYEAQ. The CDR3 length is 16 residues. Trimming removed 1 base at V and 3 bases at J, with 16 bases between. The DNA for the CDR3 is TGTGCCAGCAGCTTAGAACCTACTAGTGGAGACTACGAGCAGTACTTC. Translated: CASSLEPTSGDYEQYF.

The chain links TRBV7-8 to TRBJ2-7, with D tentatively TRBD1 or TRBD2 (5 bases each). V lost 2 bases and J 7 bases, leaving 9 bases between the germline ends. From germline, CDR1 is SGHVS and CDR2 FQNEAQ. The CDR3 loop spans 12 amino acids. CDR3 residues: CASSLRGREQYF. In DNA, the CDR3 is TGTGCCAGCAGCTTACGGGGCCGGGAGCAGTACTTC.

The chain carries TRBV27 and TRBJ2-5; 8 bases match TRBD2. Losses at the gene ends were 8 bases for V and 7 bases for J; bases not matched to a gene: 6. The CDR3 consists of 12 residues. Per the germline V gene, CDR1 is MNHEY and CDR2 is SMNVEV (reference sequence). The CDR3 spells CASGLAGGTQYF. The DNA of the CDR3 is TGTGCCAGCGGACTAGCCGGCGGGACCCAGTACTTC.

This clone showed up just once. The J gene is TRBJ1-5, the V gene TRBV5-1, with a weak D call TRBD1 (5 bases). The CDR3 has 14 amino acids. V shed 0 bases and J shed 4 bases, with 8 bases lying between them. From germline, CDR1 is SGHRS and CDR2 YFSETQ. Here the CDR3 DNA reads TGCGCCAGCAGCTTGGGACAGCTGAATCAGCCCCAGCATTTT. Amino acids: CASSLGQLNQPQHF.

This clone was counted once. For the CDR3, the DNA is TGTGCCAGCTCACCACTGGACGGGGGCCGGCCCTACGAGCAGTACTTC. Translating it yields CASSPLDGGRPYEQYF. V is TRBV18 and J is TRBJ2-7, with D perhaps given as TRBD1 or TRBD2 (6 bases each). CDR3 length: 16 residues. V gave up 1 base and J gave up 2 bases, with 15 bases separating them. Germline CDR1 and CDR2: KGHSH and LQKENI.

The gene calls are TRBV29-1 and TRBJ2-7, with D tentatively TRBD1 or TRBD2 (5 bases each). Germline V gives CDR1 SQVTM, CDR2 ANQGSEA. This CDR3 is built from 13 residues. Trimming took off 4 bases at V and 1 base at J, with 11 bases between the two ends. CDR3 sequence reads: CSVVRDGSYEQYF. The CDR3 region has the DNA TGCAGCGTTGTCCGGGACGGGTCCTACGAGCAGTACTTC.

The table lists this clone with a few counts. The chain uses TRBV4-2 and TRBJ1-1; D may be TRBD1 (6 bases). From germline, CDR1 is LGHNA and CDR2 YNFKEQ. Trimming left V 1 base short and J 1 base short, with 13 bases between. The CDR3 is 16 residues long. The CDR3 DNA follows: TGTGCCAGCAGCCAAGTAGCACAGGGCAGGAACACTGAAGCTTTCTTT. It encodes CASSQVAQGRNTEAFF.

The chain joins TRBV2 to TRBJ1-1; TRBD1 is a possible D gene (5 bases). V dropped 10 bases and J dropped 11 bases, with 17 bases sitting between them. CDR1 SNHLY and CDR2 FYNNEI come from the germline V gene. The CDR3 consists of 11 residues. This CDR3 is CATQVRGGAFF. DNA of the CDR3: TGTGCCACCCAGGTGCGGGGGGGGGCTTTCTTT.

The chain is built from TRBV7-6 and TRBJ2-1; no definite D call. Germline-derived CDR1 and CDR2 are SGHVS and FNYEAQ. Trimming removed 1 base from V and 5 bases from J, with 9 bases in between. CDR3 size: 14 residues. In nucleotides, the CDR3 is TGTGCCAGCAGCTTAGAATGGGCGGACAATGAGCAGTTCTTC. Amino acids: CASSLEWADNEQFF. Full variable domain (outside the CDR3, taken from reference TRBV7-6 and TRBJ2-1): GAGVSQSPRYKVTKRGQDVALRCDPISGHVSLYWYRQALGQGPEFLTYFNYEAQQDKSGLPNDRFSAERPEGSISTLTIQRTEQRDSAMYRCASSLEWADNEQFFGPGTRLTVL.

V gene TRBV11-2 combines with J gene TRBJ2-1, with 9 bases identical to TRBD1. J was trimmed by 5 bases and V by 3 bases; bases with no gene match: 5. Germline CDR1 SGHAT, CDR2 FQNNGV. The CDR3 totals 15 residues. CDR3 sequence reads: CASSFRTGVDNEQFF. For the CDR3, the DNA is TGTGCCAGCAGCTTTAGGACAGGGGTTGACAATGAGCAGTTCTTC.

This clone was recorded a few times. The chain has TRBV29-1 and TRBJ2-2, with no clear D. The CDR3 is 14 residues long. With 6 bases removed from V and 0 bases from J, the gap between germline ends came to 11 bases. Germline V lookup: CDR1 SQVTM, CDR2 ANQGSEA. This CDR3 is CSVAPPTNTGELFF. The CDR3, as DNA: TGCAGCGTCGCCCCCCCAACGAACACCGGGGAGCTGTTTTTT.

The chain recombines TRBV4-1 with TRBJ2-7; 11 bases line up with TRBD2. The ends lost 4 bases at V and 7 bases at J; junction bases unmatched: 9. Germline V gene sequence: CDR1 MGHRA, CDR2 YSYEKL. The CDR3 covers 15 residues. In nucleotides, the CDR3 is TGCGCCAGCAGCCCATTAGCGGGAGGGGCGGGGGAGCAGTACTTC. This encodes CASSPLAGGAGEQYF.

The J gene is TRBJ1-2, the V gene TRBV7-9, with D possibly TRBD1 on 6 matching bases. Germline V gives CDR1 SEHNR, CDR2 FQNEAQ (reference sequence). V was shortened by 1 base and J by 7 bases, with 7 bases between the two germline ends. This CDR3 is built from 12 residues. The CDR3 spells CASSLEGGGYTF. The CDR3 DNA follows: TGTGCCAGCAGCTTAGAGGGGGGTGGCTACACCTTC. The full variable domain, completed using reference TRBV7-9 and TRBJ1-2, is DTGVSQNPRHKITKRGQNVTFRCDPISEHNRLYWYRQTLGQGPEFLTYFQNEAQLEKSRLLSDRFSAERPKGSFSTLEIQRTEQGDSAMYLCASSLEGGGYTFGSGTRLTVV.

This clone showed up just once. This chain connects TRBV13 to TRBJ1-2; 10 bases fit TRBD1. Germline lookup yields CDR1 PRHDT and CDR2 FYEKMQ (reference sequence). Trimming removed 8 bases from V and 3 bases from J; junction bases left unmatched: 6. The CDR3 consists of 14 residues. The CDR3: CASSRDRGYYGYTF. In DNA form, the CDR3 reads TGTGCCAGCTCCCGGGACAGGGGCTACTATGGCTACACCTTC.

V usage is TRBV6-6 and J usage is TRBJ2-6; D may be TRBD1 (7 bases). Germline V lookup: CDR1 MNHNY, CDR2 SVGAGI (reference sequence). There are 14 residues in the CDR3. Trimming removed 5 bases at V and 3 bases at J, with 8 bases between. The CDR3 DNA reads TGTGCCAGCAGTCAGGGGGGTGGGGCCAACGTCCTGACTTTC. Translated: CASSQGGGANVLTF.

V gene TRBV7-9 combines with J gene TRBJ2-7, with D possibly matching TRBD2 (5 bases). The CDR3 consists of 12 residues. Germline V CDR1 and CDR2: SEHNR, FQNEAQ (reference sequence). Trimming cost V 5 bases and J 5 bases, with 10 bases left between them. CDR3 DNA sequence: TGTGCCAGCAGCCCAGGACTCAACGAGCAGTACTTC. The encoded protein is CASSPGLNEQYF. The whole variable domain, filled in from reference TRBV7-9 and TRBJ2-7, reads DTGVSQNPRHKITKRGQNVTFRCDPISEHNRLYWYRQTLGQGPEFLTYFQNEAQLEKSRLLSDRFSAERPKGSFSTLEIQRTEQGDSAMYLCASSPGLNEQYFGPGTRLTVT.

The chain carries TRBV6-5 and TRBJ2-7; possible D gene TRBD2, 5 bases. The V end was cut by 10 bases, the J end by 6 bases, with 13 bases between. CDR3 length equals 11 residues. Germline values: CDR1 MNHEY, CDR2 SVGAGI. The CDR3 sequence is CATSRDREQYF. CDR3 coding DNA: TGTGCCACTTCCCGGGATCGCGAGCAGTACTTC.

The V and J genes are TRBV5-1 and TRBJ2-7; 8 bases match TRBD1. CDR3 length equals 19 residues. With V trimmed by 3 bases and J by 4 bases, 21 bases remained unmatched. Germline loops: CDR1 SGHRS, CDR2 YFSETQ. The CDR3 DNA sequence: TGCGCCAGCAGCTCACATCAGACGAACGACAGGGGTACTACTTACGAGCAGTACTTC. Translated: CASSSHQTNDRGTTYEQYF. The full variable domain, its missing parts supplied by reference TRBV5-1 and TRBJ2-7, is KAGVTQTPRYLIKTRGQQVTLSCSPISGHRSVSWYQQTPGQGLQFLFEYFSETQRNKGNFPGRFSGRQFSNSRSEMNVSTLELGDSALYLCASSSHQTNDRGTTYEQYFGPGTRLTVT.

The chain combines TRBV28 with TRBJ2-7; 8 nucleotides agree with TRBD1. CDR1 is MDHEN and CDR2 is SYDVKM in the germline V gene. Trimming cost V 2 bases and J 7 bases; bases outside gene matches: 7. The CDR3 consists of 14 residues. The CDR3 nucleotides are TGTGCCAGCAGTTTAGTGGACAGGGTGAGGGAGCAGTACTTC. It encodes CASSLVDRVREQYF.